The clone carrying this T cell receptor (beta chain) was recorded many times. What it recognizes is unknown. This entry is derived from a study of blood T cells in healthy people across ages. Study outcomes and limitations: In the absence of known donor CMV status, changes in expanded clonotypes were possibly confounded. Investigators treated diversity estimates from one million T cells as underestimates.

The V gene end was trimmed by 6 bases and the J gene end by 1 base; junction bases not matched to a gene: 5. The CDR3 spans 14 residues. Next came a second PCR, run for roughly 6 to 11 cycles, which used a sample-barcoded 5' primer along with a J-beta primer mix. Using its own MiXCR run on the 5' RACE reads, TCRdb lists one record per CDR3 protein. Found here are 550,000 to 800,000 distinct CDR3 sequences, around 32% of them singletons; the top ten hold 15%. V is TRBV12-3 or TRBV12-4 and J is TRBJ1-1; 7 bases map to TRBD1. The receptor was derived from a woman of 80 years or more in good health. The sequencing input was blood. CDR3 in DNA: TGTGCCAGCAGGGACAGGACTAAGAACACTGAAGCTTTCTTT. Translated, it gives CASRDRTKNTEAFF.